The 22 T cell receptor beta chains below come from one sample, sequenced in a study of blood T cell repertoires in COVID-19. Sequencing was performed with immunoSEQ multiplex PCR; in TCRdb, only in-frame clones are kept and a portion is missing. Here the sample spans about 39,000 clones, about 80% being singletons. Material for sequencing was peripheral blood. The receptors shown here come from a man between 65 and 85 years old with active or convalescent COVID-19.

The rearrangement links TRBV28 to TRBJ2-3; 8 bases match TRBD1. Germline V gene data show CDR1 as MDHEN and CDR2 as SYDVKM. V was clipped by 6 bases and J by 5 bases; unmatched bases: 13. The CDR3 is made up of 16 amino acids. The CDR3 nucleotides read TGTGCCAGCAGAGAGCAGGGGGCGCAATACGGAGATACGCAGTATTTT. Its protein is CASREQGAQYGDTQYF.

This clone has only a few counts. The chain uses TRBV6-5 and TRBJ2-3; 8 bases map to TRBD1. The V gene's germline CDR1 is MNHEY and CDR2 SVGAGI. The CDR3 is 14 amino acids. V lost 5 bases and J lost 2; bases outside the gene matches: 3. The DNA of the CDR3 is TGTGCCAGCAGTCAGGGACAGGCCACAGATACGCAGTATTTT. Translating gives CASSQGQATDTQYF.

The V gene is TRBV19, the J gene TRBJ1-6; D may be TRBD1 (6 bases). The ends were cut back, 7 bases at V and 8 bases at J, with 15 bases in the middle. Germline V gene data show CDR1 as LNHDA and CDR2 as SQIVND (reference sequence). This CDR3 has 14 amino acids. CDR3 in DNA: TGTGCCAGTACAACAGGGACAAAGGATTCACCCCTCCACTTT. Its translation is CASTTGTKDSPLHF.

The rearrangement links TRBV7-9 to TRBJ2-7; 7 bases match TRBD1. CDR3 length: 16 residues. V was clipped by 5 bases and J by 4 bases; unmatched bases: 14. In germline, CDR1 is SEHNR, CDR2 FQNEAQ (reference sequence). CDR3 region: CASSPHLGDSFYEQYF. Here the CDR3 DNA reads TGTGCCAGCAGCCCACACCTAGGGGACAGCTTTTACGAGCAGTACTTC.

The chain joins TRBV18 to TRBJ2-2; no firm D call. V shed 1 base and J shed 2 bases, with 17 bases lying between them. Germline V gene lookup returns CDR1 KGHSH and CDR2 LQKENI. The CDR3 has 18 amino acids. In DNA, the CDR3 is TGTGCCAGCTCACCACTCAGCGATGGGTCACTTAACACCGGGGAGCTGTTTTTT. As protein: CASSPLSDGSLNTGELFF.

This chain connects TRBV6-5 to TRBJ1-5; TRBD1 matches 7 bases. The CDR3 covers 15 residues. Germline V gives CDR1 MNHEY, CDR2 SVGAGI. J lost 0 bases, V lost 5 bases, and 4 bases had no gene match. For the CDR3, the DNA is TGTGCCAGCAGTACCACAGGGGATAGCAATCAGCCCCAGCATTTT. This translates into CASSTTGDSNQPQHF.

The CDR3 sequence is CASTTGGRQPQHF. The CDR3, as DNA: TGTGCCAGCACCACAGGGGGACGACAGCCCCAGCATTTT. The gene calls are TRBV2 and TRBJ1-5; 8 nucleotides agree with TRBD1. V trimming: 7 bases; J trimming: 7 bases; junction bases outside the gene matches: 6. Germline CDR1 is SNHLY and CDR2 is FYNNEI. This CDR3 is built from 13 residues.

The gene calls are TRBV29-1 and TRBJ2-2, with D perhaps matching TRBD1 (6 bases). The CDR3 contains 14 residues. V was clipped by 7 bases and J by 4 bases, with 16 bases between them. Germline-derived CDR1 and CDR2 are SQVTM and ANQGSEA. CDR3 loop: CSALSRDTTGELFF. CDR3 DNA: TGCAGCGCCCTGTCCCGGGACACCACCGGGGAGCTGTTTTTT.

The V and J genes are TRBV19 and TRBJ1-2; tentatively, D is TRBD1 (5 bases). CDR3 length equals 14 residues. V lost 3 bases, J lost 4 bases, and 12 bases lay in between. CDR1 and CDR2 (germline): LNHDA, SQIVND (reference sequence). The CDR3 reads CASSILGDFYGYTF. CDR3 nucleotides: TGTGCCAGTAGTATTCTCGGGGACTTCTATGGCTACACCTTC.

As concerns this clone: Its ends do not fully match the called genes, so a read error is possible. The chain is built from TRBV3-1 (or the pseudogene TRBV3-2) and TRBJ2-1; 11 positions match TRBD2. The CDR3 spans 14 residues. From germline, CDR1 is LGHDT and CDR2 YNNKEL (reference sequence). The CDR3 spells CASSQALAGGQRIF. The CDR3 coding sequence is TGTGCCAGCAGTCAGGCCCTAGCGGGGGGTCAAAGGATCTTC.

The rearrangement links TRBV11-1 to TRBJ2-5; D is ambiguous. The CDR3 runs to 13 residues. Deletions cut 1 base from V and 5 bases from J, with 8 bases between. The V gene's germline CDR1 is SGHAT and CDR2 FQDESV (reference sequence). CDR3 residues: CASSLVQRETQYF. In DNA, the CDR3 is TGTGCCAGCAGCTTAGTTCAGAGGGAGACCCAGTACTTC.

The V and J genes are TRBV2 and TRBJ1-1; D is unclear. Per germline, CDR1 SNHLY and CDR2 FYNNEI. Trimming took off 2 bases at V and 4 bases at J, with 8 bases between the two ends. This CDR3 has 13 amino acids. The CDR3: CASSENGVTEAFF. The CDR3 coding sequence is TGTGCCAGCAGTGAAAACGGGGTCACTGAAGCTTTCTTT.

This clone was picked up a small number of times. This rearrangement joins TRBV19 to TRBJ2-7, with D maybe TRBD1 (6 bases). The CDR3 has 14 residues. V gave up 3 bases and J gave up 2 bases, with 11 bases separating them. Germline V gene data show CDR1 as LNHDA and CDR2 as SQIVND (reference sequence). The DNA for the CDR3 is TGTGCCAGTAGTATTCGGGGACAAGCCTACGAGCAGTACTTC. Amino acids: CASSIRGQAYEQYF.

The chain couples TRBV19 to TRBJ1-6; 8 bases line up with TRBD1. The CDR3 totals 15 residues. The junction had 9 bases not matched to a gene; V was cut back by 5 bases and J by 9 bases. Germline V gene sequence: CDR1 LNHDA, CDR2 SQIVND (reference sequence). For the CDR3, the DNA is TGTGCCAGTAGTTTCCTGACAGGGGCGGCTTCACCCCTCCACTTT. Residues: CASSFLTGAASPLHF. Combining the CDR3 with reference TRBV19 and TRBJ1-6 gives the whole variable domain DGGITQSPKYLFRKEGQNVTLSCEQNLNHDAMYWYRQDPGQGLRLIYYSQIVNDFQKGDIAEGYSVSREKKESFPLTVTSAQKNPTAFYLCASSFLTGAASPLHFGNGTRLTVT.

The chain employs TRBV5-1 and TRBJ2-7; 12 nucleotides match TRBD2. The ends lost 3 bases at V and 4 bases at J; junction bases unmatched: 2. CDR1 is SGHRS and CDR2 is YFSETQ in the germline V gene. The length of the CDR3 is 14 residues. The CDR3, as DNA: TGCGCCAGCAGCTCAGGACTAGCGGGGTACGAGCAGTACTTC. Protein sequence: CASSSGLAGYEQYF.

The genes are TRBV5-8 and TRBJ1-6; TRBD1 might be the D (6 bases). CDR3 size: 14 residues. V lost 2 bases and J 6 bases, leaving 9 bases between the germline ends. Germline CDR1 reads SGHTS; CDR2 reads YDEGEE. The CDR3 loop reads CASSFGTINSPLHF. The CDR3 region has the DNA TGTGCCAGCAGCTTCGGGACAATTAATTCACCCCTCCACTTT.

Of note for this clone: The sample carries other DNA sequences with the same CDR3. The chain links TRBV7-9 to TRBJ1-4; possibly TRBD1 for D (5 bases). The CDR3 totals 15 residues. V lost 3 bases and J 0 bases, leaving 8 bases between the germline ends. CDR1 is SEHNR, CDR2 FQNEAQ, per germline (reference sequence). The CDR3 loop is CASSLGGSTNEKLFF. In DNA, the CDR3 is TGTGCCAGCAGCTTGGGGGGGTCAACTAATGAAAAACTGTTTTTT.

The chain is built from TRBV5-1 and TRBJ1-5; D possibly corresponds to TRBD1 (6 bases). V was shortened by 4 bases and J by 7 bases, with 12 bases between the two germline ends. The CDR3 covers 13 residues. Per germline, CDR1 SGHRS and CDR2 YFSETQ. The CDR3 coding sequence is TGCGCCAGCAGCCAAGGGGGAGGGCAGCCCCAGCATTTT. The encoded protein is CASSQGGGQPQHF.

This clone is a singleton in its sample. The chain joins TRBV7-5 to TRBJ2-7; the listed D gene, TRBD1, was not tested against the DNA. TRBV7-5 is a recognized pseudogene. This CDR3 contains 15 residues. The CDR3 coding sequence is TGTGTCAGAAGCTCCTTACAGGACCAGGGGTACGAGCAGTACTTC. Translated: CVRSSLQDQGYEQYF.

There are a few counts of this clone. The chain carries TRBV29-1 and TRBJ1-2; 7 bases line up with TRBD1. CDR1 is SQVTM, CDR2 ANQGSEA, per germline. The CDR3 is made up of 13 amino acids. Trimming removed 4 bases from V and 4 bases from J; junction bases left unmatched: 6. CDR3 DNA: TGCAGCGTTGGTCGGACAGGCGGCTATGGCTACACCTTC. It codes for CSVGRTGGYGYTF.

This clone is medium-sized. The gene calls are TRBV5-4 and TRBJ1-4, with TRBD1 matching over 9 bases. Germline V gives CDR1 SGHNT, CDR2 YYREEE (reference sequence). This CDR3 has 15 amino acids. Trimming cost V 3 bases and J 4 bases; bases outside gene matches: 4. Here the CDR3 reads CASSSNRGLNEKLFF. The CDR3 nucleotides are TGTGCCAGCAGCTCAAACAGGGGGCTTAATGAAAAACTGTTTTTT.

Concerning this clone: The junction does not match germline at one end; this may be a read error. V is TRBV15 and J is TRBJ1-6, with 7 bases fitting TRBD1. The germline V gene has CDR1 LNHNV and CDR2 YYDKDF (reference sequence). This CDR3 comprises 15 residues. The CDR3: CATSGDRAGNSPLHF. The CDR3 DNA follows: TGTGCCACCAGCGGAGACAGGGCCGGGAATTCACCCCTCCACTTT.